The 28 T cell receptor beta chains below come from one sample, sequenced in a study of blood T cell repertoires in COVID-19. Sequencing was performed with immunoSEQ multiplex PCR; in TCRdb, only in-frame clones are kept and a portion is missing. This sample yields 250,000 or so clones, of which more than 80% are seen a single time; about 3% belongs to the top ten. Material for sequencing was peripheral blood. The origin of the receptors is a young woman with active or convalescent COVID-19.

This chain uses TRBV9 with TRBJ2-1; TRBD2 might be the D (5 bases). V dropped 4 bases and J dropped 5 bases, with 16 bases sitting between them. The CDR3 runs 15 residues. Germline CDR1 reads SGDLS; CDR2 reads YYNGEE. CDR3 coding DNA: TGTGCCAGCAGCCCGGGGTGGGGAAAAGACAATGAGCAGTTCTTC. It is translated as CASSPGWGKDNEQFF.

The chain joins TRBV4-2 to TRBJ2-2; 9 bases map to TRBD2. Germline V gives CDR1 LGHNA, CDR2 YNFKEQ. The CDR3 has 17 residues. The J segment lost 6 bases and the V segment lost 8 bases, leaving 16 bases of the junction unmatched. CDR3 nucleotide sequence: TGTGCCAGCGGCCCGACGCAGGGAGCGGGGGGTGCCGGGGAGCTGTTTTTT. Translated: CASGPTQGAGGAGELFF.

In its sample, this clone was seen once. V and J are TRBV6-5 and TRBJ1-2; no firm D call. Trimming left V 2 bases short and J 10 bases short, with 11 bases between. The CDR3 covers 12 residues. The germline V gene encodes CDR1 MNHEY and CDR2 SVGAGI. CDR3 loop: CASSYPGLDYTF. Written as DNA, the CDR3 is TGTGCCAGCAGTTACCCAGGCTTGGACTACACCTTC.

This chain connects TRBV11-2 to TRBJ1-6; D might be TRBD1 (6 bases). This CDR3 comprises 13 residues. CDR1 and CDR2 from the germline V gene are SGHAT and FQNNGV. Trimming took 0 bases from V and 9 from J, leaving 6 bases between them. CDR3 residues: CASSLEGASPLHF. CDR3 coding DNA: TGTGCCAGCAGCTTAGAGGGGGCTTCACCCCTCCACTTT.

The V call is TRBV7-2, the J call TRBJ2-1, with D possibly matching TRBD2 (6 bases). The germline V gene has CDR1 SGHTA and CDR2 FQGNSA. The germline V and J ends were trimmed by 0 bases and 4 bases, with 13 bases remaining between them. The CDR3 is 16 amino acids. CDR3 in amino acids: CASSLARGAFYNEQFF. CDR3 bases: TGTGCCAGCAGCTTAGCCCGCGGGGCATTTTACAATGAGCAGTTCTTC. Full variable domain (remainder filled in from reference TRBV7-2 and TRBJ2-1): GAGVSQSPSNKVTEKGKDVELRCDPISGHTALYWYRQSLGQGLEFLIYFQGNSAPDKSGLPSDRFSAERTGGSVSTLTIQRTQQEDSAVYLCASSLARGAFYNEQFFGPGTRLTVL.

The rearrangement uses TRBV20-1 and TRBJ1-6; 8 bases match TRBD1. Trimming removed 3 bases from V and 6 bases from J; junction bases left unmatched: 19. Germline-derived CDR1 and CDR2 are DFQATT and SNEGSKA (reference sequence). This CDR3 has 19 residues. This CDR3 is CSASRSWTISGGFNSPLHF. CDR3 DNA: TGCAGTGCTAGTCGTTCATGGACGATCTCAGGGGGCTTTAATTCACCCCTCCACTTT.

The chain couples TRBV9 to TRBJ1-1, with 7 bases lining up with TRBD1. Looked up from germline, CDR1 is SGDLS and CDR2 is YYNGEE. V lost 6 bases and J lost 0; bases outside the gene matches: 5. The CDR3 extends over 14 amino acids. This CDR3 is CASNRGDMNTEAFF. In nucleotides, the CDR3 is TGTGCCAGCAACAGGGGAGACATGAACACTGAAGCTTTCTTT.

The chain employs TRBV27 and TRBJ2-7, with 9 nucleotides matching TRBD1. The CDR3 length is 14 residues. Per germline, CDR1 MNHEY and CDR2 SMNVEV (reference sequence). Unmatched junction bases numbered 8, after V lost 5 bases and J lost 6 bases. CDR3 amino acids: CASSQAQTGGEQYF. The DNA for the CDR3 is TGTGCCAGCAGTCAGGCCCAGACAGGGGGCGAGCAGTACTTC.

The CDR3 region has the DNA TGTGCCAGCAGCTTGTTCAGGGGGGTAAATTCACCCCTCCACTTT. It translates to CASSLFRGVNSPLHF. The gene calls are TRBV5-6 and TRBJ1-6; TRBD1 matches at 7 bases. Germline values: CDR1 SGHDT, CDR2 YYEEEE. The CDR3 has 15 residues. After removal of 1 base from V and 7 bases from J, the junction contained 5 bases not matched to a gene.

V gene TRBV4-1 combines with J gene TRBJ1-4; 10 bases are shared with TRBD1. This CDR3 comprises 16 residues. Germline CDR1 and CDR2: MGHRA and YSYEKL. Trimming cost V 4 bases and J 7 bases; bases outside gene matches: 9. The CDR3 here is CASSRQTGGGGEKLFF. Here the CDR3 DNA reads TGCGCCAGCAGCCGCCAGACAGGGGGCGGGGGTGAAAAACTGTTTTTT.

This clone was observed a handful of times. J is TRBJ1-6 and V is TRBV10-3; D is undetermined. Germline assignment: CDR1 ENHRY and CDR2 SYGVKD. V gave up 6 bases and J gave up 9 bases, with 12 bases separating them. The CDR3 runs to 13 residues. The CDR3 bases are TGTGCCATCAGCCGGGAATATTCTTCACCCCTCCACTTT. This codes for CAISREYSSPLHF.

The chain is built from TRBV20-1 and TRBJ2-1; no definite D call. This CDR3 has 11 residues. CDR1 DFQATT and CDR2 SNEGSKA come from the germline V gene (reference sequence). V was cut by 8 bases and J by 3 bases, with 8 bases left in between. CDR3 sequence: CSIPGYNEQFF. The CDR3 nucleotides read TGCAGTATCCCCGGCTACAATGAGCAGTTCTTC.

The genes are TRBV5-1 and TRBJ1-2, with no clear D. The CDR3 is 14 amino acids. The V gene's germline CDR1 is SGHRS and CDR2 YFSETQ. Trimming left V 0 bases short and J 1 base short, with 7 bases between. DNA for the CDR3: TGCGCCAGCAGCTTGGTCCAGAATAACTATGGCTACACCTTC. Translated: CASSLVQNNYGYTF.

The chain couples TRBV5-4 to TRBJ2-3, with 10 bases fitting TRBD2. The trim removed 4 bases at V and 0 bases at J, leaving 11 bases unmatched. The CDR3 runs 18 residues. Germline CDR1 and CDR2: SGHNT and YYREEE (reference sequence). DNA for the CDR3: TGTGCCAGCAGCCAGCGGCTAGCGGGGGCCCCTAGCACAGATACGCAGTATTTT. Translation: CASSQRLAGAPSTDTQYF.

Points on this clone: One end of the junction does not line up with germline, which may come from a read error. V and J are TRBV7-9 and TRBJ1-1, with TRBD1 as a possible D gene (6 bases). Germline V gives CDR1 SEHNR, CDR2 FQNEAQ (reference sequence). The length of the CDR3 is 12 residues. CDR3 region: CASSFGDTGAFF. CDR3 coding DNA: TGTGCCAGCAGCTTCGGGGACACTGGAGCTTTCTTT. Combining the CDR3 with reference TRBV7-9 and TRBJ1-1 gives the whole variable domain DTGVSQNPRHKITKRGQNVTFRCDPISEHNRLYWYRQTLGQGPEFLTYFQNEAQLEKSRLLSDRFSAERPKGSFSTLEIQRTEQGDSAMYLCASSFGDTGAFFGQGTRLTVV.

Ten or more counts support this clone. The chain is built from TRBV9 and TRBJ2-2; possibly TRBD2 for D (6 bases). CDR1 SGDLS and CDR2 YYNGEE come from the germline V gene. The CDR3 contains 14 residues. V lost 1 base to trimming and J lost 3 bases, with 7 bases between them. The CDR3 nucleotides are TGTGCCAGCAGCGTAAGGGACTACACCGGGGAGCTGTTTTTT. Protein product: CASSVRDYTGELFF. The full variable domain, with the rest looked up from reference TRBV9 and TRBJ2-2, is DSGVTQTPKHLITATGQRVTLRCSPRSGDLSVYWYQQSLDQGLQFLIQYYNGEERAKGNILERFSAQQFPDLHSELNLSSLELGDSALYFCASSVRDYTGELFFGEGSRLTVL.

This clone was recorded once. The rearrangement uses TRBV24-1 and TRBJ1-2; the D gene is possibly TRBD1 (6 bases). There are 16 residues in the CDR3. V was pared by 1 base and J by 4 bases, with 15 bases between. Germline values: CDR1 KGHDR, CDR2 SFDVKD. The CDR3 here is CATSDFLAGETYGYTF. The DNA for the CDR3 is TGTGCCACCAGTGATTTCCTGGCAGGGGAAACCTATGGCTACACCTTC.

This clone turned up a few times. The chain couples TRBV4-1 to TRBJ2-5; 8 bases are a match to TRBD1. After removal of 4 bases from V and 6 bases from J, the junction contained 13 bases not matched to a gene. The CDR3 spans 16 residues. Germline assignment: CDR1 MGHRA and CDR2 YSYEKL. The CDR3 nucleotides read TGCGCCAGCAGCCTGCAACCGGGACAGGAAGGTCAGACCCAGTACTTC. As protein: CASSLQPGQEGQTQYF.

The chain couples TRBV21-1 to TRBJ2-5; the table's D call TRBD2 went unverified against the DNA. TRBV21-1 is deemed a pseudogene. The CDR3 totals 15 residues. DNA for the CDR3: TGTGCCAGCAGCAAAGGGTCTAGCCTCCAAGAGACCCAGTACTTC. This encodes CASSKGSSLQETQYF.

The chain is built from TRBV7-8 and TRBJ2-3, with 15 bases matching TRBD2. This CDR3 has 19 residues. After removal of 4 bases from V and 3 bases from J, the junction contained 11 bases not matched to a gene. CDR1 is SGHVS and CDR2 is FQNEAQ in the germline V gene. The chain's CDR3 is CASSSGLAGGLRQTDTQYF. In DNA, the CDR3 is TGTGCCAGCAGCTCGGGACTAGCGGGGGGCCTACGCCAAACAGATACGCAGTATTTT.

V usage is TRBV7-6 and J usage is TRBJ2-7; 9 bases line up with TRBD2. This CDR3 spans 17 amino acids. Germline assignment: CDR1 SGHVS and CDR2 FNYEAQ. V trimming: 1 base; J trimming: 3 bases; junction bases outside the gene matches: 10. The CDR3 protein is CASSLVGTSYMSYEQYF. CDR3 nucleotide sequence: TGTGCCAGCAGCTTAGTGGGGACTAGCTATATGAGCTACGAGCAGTACTTC.

The chain links TRBV7-8 to TRBJ1-1, with 11 bases fitting TRBD1. The germline CDR1 and CDR2 sequences are SGHVS and FQNEAQ. CDR3 length: 16 amino acids. J gave up 4 bases and V 1 base, and 5 bases lay outside the gene matches. CDR3 nucleotide sequence: TGTGCCAGCAGCTTAGGTCCCGGGACAGGGGGCACTGAAGCTTTCTTT. It yields the protein CASSLGPGTGGTEAFF. The whole variable domain, filled in from reference TRBV7-8 and TRBJ1-1, reads GAGVSQSPRYKVAKRGQDVALRCDPISGHVSLFWYQQALGQGPEFLTYFQNEAQLDKSGLPSDRFFAERPEGSVSTLKIQRTQQEDSAVYLCASSLGPGTGGTEAFFGQGTRLTVV.

This chain links TRBV4-3 with TRBJ2-7, with 15 bases aligning to TRBD2. CDR1 and CDR2 (germline): LGHNA, YSLEER. This CDR3 is 16 amino acids long. Germline trimming cut 3 bases from V and 2 bases from J; bases unmatched to any gene: 2. CDR3 sequence: CASSQGLAGGPYEQYF. Written as DNA, the CDR3 is TGCGCCAGCAGCCAGGGACTAGCGGGGGGACCCTACGAGCAGTACTTC.

The rearrangement joins TRBV3-1 (or the pseudogene TRBV3-2) to TRBJ1-1; D ambiguous. The CDR3 consists of 13 residues. CDR1 and CDR2 from the germline V gene are LGHDT and YNNKEL (reference sequence). Deletions cut 0 bases from V and 2 bases from J, with 4 bases between. In nucleotides, the CDR3 is TGTGCCAGCAGCCAAGACGTAAACACTGAAGCTTTCTTT. Translating gives CASSQDVNTEAFF.

This chain connects TRBV18 to TRBJ1-5; 11 bases line up with TRBD1. Germline CDR1 and CDR2: KGHSH and LQKENI. This CDR3 is 15 amino acids long. The ends lost 5 bases at V and 6 bases at J; junction bases unmatched: 6. The CDR3 sequence: CASSVGQGAGQPQHF. CDR3 bases: TGTGCCAGCTCAGTAGGACAGGGGGCCGGTCAGCCCCAGCATTTT.

The gene calls are TRBV7-2 and TRBJ2-1; 9 nucleotides match TRBD2. The CDR3 totals 16 residues. V lost 4 bases, J lost 1 base, and 5 bases stayed unmatched. Germline CDR1 reads SGHTA; CDR2 reads FQGNSA. CDR3 nucleotide sequence: TGTGCCAGCAGCTCCGAGCGGGGGGCGTCCTACAATGAGCAGTTCTTC. As protein: CASSSERGASYNEQFF.

The rearrangement uses TRBV7-2 and TRBJ2-2; a possible D gene is TRBD2 (5 bases). Germline CDR1 reads SGHTA; CDR2 reads FQGNSA. V gave up 7 bases and J gave up 6 bases, with 12 bases separating them. The CDR3 totals 13 residues. The CDR3 bases are TGTGCCAGCACCGGGGAAGGAGCCGGGGAGCTGTTTTTT. It codes for CASTGEGAGELFF.

This clone was observed a single time. The CDR3 region is CASSLVGQGSYNEQFF. The CDR3 DNA reads TGCGCCAGCAGCTTGGTCGGTCAGGGGTCCTACAATGAGCAGTTCTTC. The V call is TRBV5-1, the J call TRBJ2-1, with a possible D match to TRBD1 (6 bases). Trimming stripped 0 bases from V and 1 base from J, with 11 bases between. This CDR3 spans 16 amino acids. Germline V gene data show CDR1 as SGHRS and CDR2 as YFSETQ.